These T cell receptor beta chains were read from a single sample in a study of blood T cell repertoires in COVID-19. Data came from immunoSEQ multiplex PCR; TCRdb stores just in-frame clones and leaves some out. This table holds approximately 80,000 clones, roughly 85% found once. The specimen was peripheral blood. All receptors come from a man aged 45-60 years with COVID-19, enrolled during active disease. CDR3s include the opening cysteine and the closing phenylalanine or tryptophan. The order of the fields is CDR3 DNA, CDR3 protein, V gene, J gene, clone size, D gene. A D gene is named only where the DNA matches it firmly. Size values are once, few and many counts, or a class for expanded clones, and some rows have none.

DNA: TGTGCCAGCAGCAGAACGACAGGGGTGAGCTCCTACGAGCAGTACTTC; CDR3: CASSRTTGVSSYEQYF; V: TRBV7-9; J: TRBJ2-7; size: .; D: TRBD1
DNA: TGCGCCAGCAGCTTGGCGGGGGGAGGAAAGCAAGAGACCCAGTACTTC; CDR3: CASSLAGGGKQETQYF; V: TRBV5-1; J: TRBJ2-5; size: .; D: TRBD2
DNA: TGTGCCAGCAGCTGGGGACTAGCGGGAGGGGGAGCCAGGAATGAGCAGTTCTTC; CDR3: CASSWGLAGGGARNEQFF; V: TRBV5-4; J: TRBJ2-1; size: .; D: TRBD2
DNA: TGTGCCAGCTCCCCGGACACTTCAACTAATGAAAAACTGTTTTTT; CDR3: CASSPDTSTNEKLFF; V: TRBV18; J: TRBJ1-4; size: .; D: .
DNA: TGCAGCGTTTCGAAAGGGGCAGGGGGGCAAGAGACCCAGTACTTC; CDR3: CSVSKGAGGQETQYF; V: TRBV29-1; J: TRBJ2-5; size: .; D: .
DNA: TGTGCCAGTCGGTCCTCTGGGGCCAACGTCCTGACTTTC; CDR3: CASRSSGANVLTF; V: TRBV19; J: TRBJ2-6; size: .; D: .
DNA: TGCGCCAGCAGCCAAGATGACAGAGGTGATGAAAAACTGTTTTTT; CDR3: CASSQDDRGDEKLFF; V: TRBV4-1; J: TRBJ1-4; size: .; D: .
DNA: TGTGCCAGCAGTGAATACACAGGGGGGGCCTACGAGCAGTACTTC; CDR3: CASSEYTGGAYEQYF; V: TRBV25-1; J: TRBJ2-7; size: once; D: .
DNA: TGTGCCAGCAGTCCACCGGGACGGACAGACTATGGCTACACCTTC; CDR3: CASSPPGRTDYGYTF; V: TRBV5-4; J: TRBJ1-2; size: .; D: .
DNA: TGTGCCAGCAGCCCTAGCTCCAGCCGGAGTGGGTACAATGAGCAGTTCTTC; CDR3: CASSPSSSRSGYNEQFF; V: TRBV4-2; J: TRBJ2-1; size: .; D: .
DNA: TGTGCCAGCGGGCAGGAAAGCTATGGCTACACCTTC; CDR3: CASGQESYGYTF; V: TRBV9; J: TRBJ1-2; size: .; D: .
DNA: TGTGCCTGGAGTGTAGCGGGAGCCCAGCCCCAGCATTTT; CDR3: CAWSVAGAQPQHF; V: TRBV30; J: TRBJ1-5; size: few; D: .
DNA: TGTGCCACCCTGACAGACAGATCCTACGAGCAGTACTTC; CDR3: CATLTDRSYEQYF; V: TRBV10-3; J: TRBJ2-7; size: .; D: .
DNA: TGTGCCAGCAGCCCCGGGGTTACTAGCGGGAGCAAGGAGACCCAGTACTTC; CDR3: CASSPGVTSGSKETQYF; V: TRBV9; J: TRBJ2-5; size: .; D: TRBD2